The 10 T cell receptor beta chains below were found in one sample sequenced in a study of blood T cell repertoires in COVID-19 (dated by TCRdb to the early 2020s). Library creation used the immunoSEQ multiplex PCR assay. TCRdb mirrors the immuneACCESS table, restricted to in-frame sequences. Some clones are absent from its copies; in checked studies, under half trace to an unresolved V gene, and the reason for the others is unknown. The table for this sample lists around 100,000 clones; 70% to 90% of them were counted only once. Of the sample, more than 9% is held by the ten largest clones. Sequenced material: peripheral blood. The receptors here all came from a man aged 35 to 55 with active or convalescent COVID-19.

The chain has TRBV10-3 and TRBJ2-1, with 8 bases matching TRBD2. The junction had 4 bases not matched to a gene; V was cut back by 0 bases and J by 6 bases. This CDR3 contains 15 residues. Germline V gene data show CDR1 as ENHRY and CDR2 as SYGVKD. The CDR3 coding sequence is TGTGCCATCAGTGAGTCGGGGACTAGTGTCAATGAGCAGTTCTTC. It encodes CAISESGTSVNEQFF.

The rearrangement joins TRBV2 to TRBJ1-1; 10 bases match TRBD1. Germline CDR1 is SNHLY and CDR2 is FYNNEI. The ends lost 5 bases at V and 9 bases at J; junction bases unmatched: 6. This CDR3 spans 13 amino acids. The CDR3 protein is CASSTGTGDQAFF. CDR3 in DNA: TGTGCCAGCAGTACCGGGACAGGGGACCAAGCTTTCTTT.

J is TRBJ2-1 and V is TRBV18, with 9 bases aligning to TRBD1. CDR3 length equals 15 residues. CDR1 is KGHSH, CDR2 LQKENI, per germline. Trimming took 3 bases from V and 6 from J; bases not matched to a gene: 6. CDR3 sequence: CASSPPDRGGNEQFF. CDR3 bases: TGTGCCAGCTCACCCCCGGACAGGGGAGGCAATGAGCAGTTCTTC.

This chain joins TRBV7-2 and TRBJ2-3; 7 nucleotides match TRBD1. The CDR3 extends over 15 amino acids. Germline values: CDR1 SGHTA, CDR2 FQGNSA. V shed 2 bases and J 5 bases; nucleotides not matched to a gene: 7. The CDR3 loop is CASSLNRGSKDTQYF. The CDR3 nucleotides are TGTGCCAGCAGCTTAAACAGGGGCTCGAAAGATACGCAGTATTTT.

This clone showed up just once. CDR3 sequence: CASSRTATHSNQPQHF. For the CDR3, the DNA is TGTGCCAGCAGTCGAACGGCGACACATAGCAATCAGCCCCAGCATTTT. The chain is built from TRBV6-6 and TRBJ1-5, with no clear D. V was shortened by 5 bases and J by 0 bases, with 14 bases between the two germline ends. This CDR3 spans 16 amino acids. The V gene's germline CDR1 is MNHNY and CDR2 SVGAGI (reference sequence).

The rearrangement links TRBV7-2 to TRBJ2-7; 12 nucleotides agree with TRBD1. Trimming cost V 0 bases and J 7 bases; bases outside gene matches: 10. The CDR3 is 17 residues long. Per germline, CDR1 SGHTA and CDR2 FQGNSA. The CDR3 loop is CASSLAGQGARGAEQYF. The CDR3 nucleotides are TGTGCCAGCAGCTTAGCGGGACAGGGGGCCCGCGGCGCGGAGCAGTACTTC.

DNA of the CDR3: TGTGCCAGCAGCCAATTGGGGGCAGGAGAAAAACTGTTTTTT. This codes for CASSQLGAGEKLFF. The chain is built from TRBV3-1 (or the pseudogene TRBV3-2) and TRBJ1-4; TRBD1 might be the D (6 bases). The CDR3 contains 14 residues. Trimming shortened V by 2 bases and J by 8 bases, and 12 bases separated the two germline ends. CDR1 is LGHDT and CDR2 is YNNKEL in the germline V gene (reference sequence).

This clone appeared once. V and J are TRBV5-4 and TRBJ1-2; 7 bases are a match to TRBD1. This CDR3 comprises 16 residues. CDR1 is SGHNT and CDR2 is YYREEE in the germline V gene (reference sequence). V trimming: 3 bases; J trimming: 2 bases; junction bases outside the gene matches: 10. CDR3 protein: CASSSGTVGSNYGYTF. Here the CDR3 DNA reads TGTGCCAGCAGCTCCGGGACAGTGGGGTCGAACTATGGCTACACCTTC.

This clone occurred many times. The genes are TRBV10-2 and TRBJ1-1, with a weak D call TRBD1 (5 bases). This CDR3 has 16 amino acids. Trimming took off 3 bases at V and 3 bases at J, with 17 bases between the two ends. Germline lookup yields CDR1 WSHSY and CDR2 SAAADI. The DNA for the CDR3 is TGCGCCAGCAGTGATATCCGGCAGGGAGGGTACACTGAAGCTTTCTTT. As protein: CASSDIRQGGYTEAFF.

This chain connects TRBV28 to TRBJ1-3; D uncertain. The germline gives CDR1 MDHEN, CDR2 SYDVKM. The CDR3 sequence is 14 residues long. V was shortened by 5 bases and J by 6 bases, with 14 bases between the two germline ends. CDR3 region: CASSPPGSANTIYF. In DNA form, the CDR3 reads TGTGCCAGCAGTCCCCCCGGGTCCGCAAACACCATATATTTT.